The next 31 T cell receptor beta chains were all read from a single sample in a study of OX40 agonist ivuxolimab in advanced cancers. Some clones are missing from TCRdb's copy, which holds only in-frame ones; the method was immunoSEQ multiplex PCR. The data show some 120,000 clones, just under 95% seen once. The sample consisted of CD4+ or CD8+ T cells sorted from blood, taken in a trial of the OX40 agonist ivuxolimab. Source of these receptors: an adult with an advanced solid tumor such as melanoma, head and neck, liver or kidney cancer.

The chain links TRBV2 to TRBJ2-2; 11 positions agree with TRBD2. Germline values: CDR1 SNHLY, CDR2 FYNNEI. Trimming took 6 bases from V and 7 from J; bases not matched to a gene: 10. The CDR3 is made up of 16 amino acids. The CDR3 coding sequence is TGTGCCAGCAGCGGAGTTTTGACTAGCGGGATCGGGGAGCTGTTTTTT. Amino acid sequence: CASSGVLTSGIGELFF.

This clone was seen once. The V call is TRBV7-2, the J call TRBJ1-5; no reliable D call. This CDR3 has 14 amino acids. Trimming cost V 1 base and J 5 bases, with 9 bases left between them. Germline CDR1 reads SGHTA; CDR2 reads FQGNSA. The CDR3: CASSLVGSYQPQHF. The CDR3, as DNA: TGTGCCAGCAGCTTAGTAGGCAGCTATCAGCCCCAGCATTTT.

The chain carries TRBV7-9 and TRBJ2-5; tentatively, D is TRBD2 (6 bases). The closer fit of TRBJ2-7 to the DNA end suggests the J call may be wrong. CDR1 is SEHNR, CDR2 FQNEAQ, per germline (reference sequence). The CDR3 is made up of 13 amino acids. This chain's CDR3 is CASESGTGYEQYF. The DNA for the CDR3 is TGTGCCAGCGAGTCGGGGACTGGCTACGAGCAGTACTTC.

This chain joins TRBV7-2 and TRBJ2-4; D ambiguous. This CDR3 region has 16 residues. Germline V gene sequence: CDR1 SGHTA, CDR2 FQGNSA. V was clipped by 5 bases and J by 0 bases, with 14 bases between them. CDR3 DNA sequence: TGTGCCAGCAGCCCGATCCATGAATTAGCCAAAAACATTCAGTACTTC. It yields the protein CASSPIHELAKNIQYF.

This rearrangement joins TRBV2 to TRBJ2-7; either TRBD1 or TRBD2 may fit D (5 bases each). This CDR3 is 19 amino acids long. The V end lost 4 bases, the J end lost 5 bases, and 30 bases lay between the germline ends. Per the germline V gene, CDR1 is SNHLY and CDR2 is FYNNEI. The CDR3, as DNA: TGTGCCAGCAGTGCGGGTTACTCTGGATCTCGAGGGGAGCCCCACGAGCAGTACTTC. It is translated as CASSAGYSGSRGEPHEQYF. The entire variable domain, with the rest obtained from reference TRBV2 and TRBJ2-7, is as follows: EPEVTQTPSHQVTQMGQEVILRCVPISNHLYFYWYRQILGQKVEFLVSFYNNEISEKSEIFDDQFSVERPDGSNFTLKIRSTKLEDSAMYFCASSAGYSGSRGEPHEQYFGPGTRLTVT.

The CDR3 loop reads CASSRRTTYVQETQYF. The CDR3 region has the DNA TGCGCCAGCAGTCGTAGGACCACCTACGTTCAAGAGACCCAGTACTTC. The V gene is TRBV23-1, the J gene TRBJ2-5; D remains unclear. TRBV23-1 carries the ORF label, with uncertain function. V was pared by 4 bases and J by 2 bases, with 17 bases between. The CDR3 sequence is 16 residues long.

V and J are TRBV11-2 and TRBJ2-7; D remains ambiguous. This CDR3 region has 17 residues. The germline V gene has CDR1 SGHAT and CDR2 FQNNGV. V shed 4 bases and J shed 0 bases, with 19 bases lying between them. CDR3 in DNA: TGTGCCAGCAGCTCAGGCGATGGTGGGGTCCCCTCCTACGAGCAGTACTTC. Translation: CASSSGDGGVPSYEQYF.

The chain carries TRBV5-1 and TRBJ1-6; 7 bases map to TRBD1. This CDR3 has 15 amino acids. The V gene end was trimmed by 2 bases and the J gene end by 6 bases; junction bases not matched to a gene: 5. CDR1 is SGHRS, CDR2 YFSETQ, per germline. The CDR3 is CASSLGDSTNSPLHF. Here the CDR3 DNA reads TGCGCCAGCAGCTTAGGGGACAGTACTAATTCACCCCTCCACTTT.

This chain connects TRBV4-1 to TRBJ2-5; 10 bases fit TRBD2. The DNA end is a closer match to TRBJ2-7, so the J assignment may be wrong. This CDR3 has 13 amino acids. Germline-derived CDR1 and CDR2 are MGHRA and YSYEKL. The CDR3 reads CASRLASGSEQYF. CDR3 bases: TGCGCCAGCAGATTGGCTAGCGGGAGCGAGCAGTACTTC.

The chain recombines TRBV7-2 with TRBJ2-5, with a tentative D call TRBD1 (5 bases). The better agreement between TRBJ2-7 and the DNA end casts doubt on the J call. The CDR3 has 13 amino acids. Germline CDR1 and CDR2: SGHTA and FQGNSA. CDR3 in DNA: TGTGCCAGCAGCTTCTCCCTGGGGCACGAGCAGTACTTC. Translated, it gives CASSFSLGHEQYF.

This sequence joins TRBV28 and TRBJ1-5; D is possibly TRBD1 (5 bases). CDR1 and CDR2 from the germline V gene are MDHEN and SYDVKM. CDR3 length: 15 residues. V lost 5 bases to trimming and J lost 5 bases, with 16 bases between them. CDR3 in DNA: TGTGCCAGCAGTCCTCCCCGGGGCTGGCATCAGCCCCAGCATTTT. As protein: CASSPPRGWHQPQHF.

This chain uses TRBV2 with TRBJ1-5, with a possible D match to TRBD1 (5 bases). Trimming took 4 bases from V and 3 from J, leaving 10 bases between them. Germline CDR1 is SNHLY and CDR2 is FYNNEI. The CDR3 has 14 amino acids. The CDR3 DNA sequence: TGTGCCAGCAGTGGTGGGGGAGACAATCAGCCCCAGCATTTT. This translates into CASSGGGDNQPQHF.

V gene TRBV19 combines with J gene TRBJ1-4; the match to TRBD1 covers 8 bases. CDR1 is LNHDA, CDR2 SQIVND, per germline (reference sequence). J lost 8 bases, V lost 5 bases, and 7 bases had no gene match. The CDR3 consists of 14 residues. CDR3 bases: TGTGCCAGTAGTCCCGGACAGGGAGACGAAAAACTGTTTTTT. This translates into CASSPGQGDEKLFF. Using reference TRBV19 and TRBJ1-4 for the parts outside the CDR3, the full variable domain is DGGITQSPKYLFRKEGQNVTLSCEQNLNHDAMYWYRQDPGQGLRLIYYSQIVNDFQKGDIAEGYSVSREKKESFPLTVTSAQKNPTAFYLCASSPGQGDEKLFFGSGTQLSVL.

This clone turned up a few times. This chain connects TRBV2 to TRBJ1-6; 7 bases map to TRBD1. The germline CDR1 and CDR2 sequences are SNHLY and FYNNEI. The J segment lost 5 bases and the V segment lost 6 bases, leaving 4 bases of the junction unmatched. The CDR3 length is 14 residues. This chain's CDR3 is CASSPTGDNSPLHF. The CDR3 region has the DNA TGTGCCAGCAGCCCCACAGGGGATAATTCACCCCTCCACTTT.

The rearrangement joins TRBV7-2 to TRBJ2-7; TRBD1 matches 7 bases. CDR3 length: 13 amino acids. Trimming cost V 5 bases and J 5 bases; bases outside gene matches: 6. CDR1 and CDR2 from the germline V gene are SGHTA and FQGNSA. The CDR3 region has the DNA TGTGCCAGCAGCGGAGACAGGGCCCACGAGCAGTACTTC. Its translation is CASSGDRAHEQYF.

The gene calls are TRBV28 and TRBJ1-2, with 7 bases fitting TRBD1. Germline V gene sequence: CDR1 MDHEN, CDR2 SYDVKM. Trimming took 10 bases from V and 4 from J; bases not matched to a gene: 12. The CDR3 runs to 14 residues. The CDR3 DNA reads as TGTGCCACTCTGACAGGGTTGGGGGGCTATGGCTACACCTTC. The encoded protein is CATLTGLGGYGYTF.

This chain links TRBV28 with TRBJ1-3, with D tentatively TRBD1 (5 bases). Between the trimmed V and J ends, which lost 5 bases and 9 bases, there was a span of 17 bases. CDR3 length: 14 amino acids. Per germline, CDR1 MDHEN and CDR2 SYDVKM. The CDR3 here is CASSSPGEVITIYF. The CDR3 region has the DNA TGTGCCAGCAGTAGCCCGGGGGAAGTAATCACCATATATTTT.

This clone was recorded a few times. The chain employs TRBV9 and TRBJ1-1; perhaps TRBD1 as D (6 bases). V lost 4 bases, J lost 1 base, and 11 bases lay in between. Per the germline V gene, CDR1 is SGDLS and CDR2 is YYNGEE. This CDR3 region has 14 residues. CDR3 region: CASSPLTGNTEAFF. Written as DNA, the CDR3 is TGTGCCAGCAGCCCCCTGACAGGGAACACTGAAGCTTTCTTT.

This clone appeared a single time. The chain links TRBV2 to TRBJ2-2, with D perhaps TRBD2 (5 bases). V was shortened by 9 bases and J by 3 bases, with 11 bases between the two germline ends. This CDR3 spans 13 amino acids. The germline gives CDR1 SNHLY, CDR2 FYNNEI. The CDR3 region is CARGGLDTGELFF. The CDR3 nucleotides are TGTGCCAGAGGAGGTTTAGACACCGGGGAGCTGTTTTTT.

Here the CDR3 DNA reads TGTGCCAGCAGTTTAAGGGGGGGGCCCTTCTACACTGAAGCTTTCTTT. Its translation is CASSLRGGPFYTEAFF. This chain links TRBV27 with TRBJ1-1; possible D gene TRBD1, 6 bases. Trimming pared 2 bases from V and 3 bases from J, leaving 16 bases between. Germline CDR1 and CDR2: MNHEY and SMNVEV (reference sequence). CDR3 length equals 16 residues.

J is TRBJ1-4 and V is TRBV19, with D possibly matching TRBD1 (5 bases). CDR3 length: 16 residues. With 0 bases removed from V and 8 bases from J, the gap between germline ends came to 16 bases. Germline CDR1 reads LNHDA; CDR2 reads SQIVND (reference sequence). The CDR3: CASSIDGASGLEKLFF. DNA for the CDR3: TGTGCCAGTAGTATAGACGGGGCCTCAGGGCTCGAAAAACTGTTTTTT.

The chain recombines TRBV18 with TRBJ2-7; the D is unclear. CDR1 is KGHSH, CDR2 LQKENI, per germline. This CDR3 region has 15 residues. Trimming removed 4 bases from V and 0 bases from J, with 13 bases in between. CDR3 amino acids: CASSLPESHSYEQYF. The CDR3 DNA reads as TGTGCCAGCTCACTCCCGGAGTCCCACTCCTACGAGCAGTACTTC.

The V gene is TRBV5-6, the J gene TRBJ2-7, with 7 bases aligning to TRBD1. The CDR3 totals 14 residues. The germline V gene encodes CDR1 SGHDT and CDR2 YYEEEE. V was pared by 3 bases and J by 6 bases, with 9 bases of the junction left unmatched. The CDR3 DNA sequence: TGTGCCAGCAGCTGGGGACAGTACCGGGGCGAGCAGTACTTC. Translating gives CASSWGQYRGEQYF.

The chain recombines TRBV7-2 with TRBJ2-3; D is undetermined. Trimming cost V 4 bases and J 6 bases, with 8 bases left between them. The CDR3 sequence is 12 residues long. Germline V gives CDR1 SGHTA, CDR2 FQGNSA. CDR3 sequence (DNA): TGTGCCAGCAGCTCCCCACCGGATACGCAGTATTTT. This encodes CASSSPPDTQYF.

Only a few counts were recorded for this clone. The rearrangement uses TRBV7-2 and TRBJ2-3, with TRBD1 matching over 7 bases. Germline CDR1 reads SGHTA; CDR2 reads FQGNSA. The J segment lost 7 bases and the V segment lost 5 bases, leaving 6 bases of the junction unmatched. The length of the CDR3 is 13 residues. Here the CDR3 reads CASSTGDGNTQYF. CDR3 bases: TGTGCCAGCAGCACAGGGGACGGAAATACGCAGTATTTT. Full variable domain (outside the CDR3, taken from reference TRBV7-2 and TRBJ2-3): GAGVSQSPSNKVTEKGKDVELRCDPISGHTALYWYRQSLGQGLEFLIYFQGNSAPDKSGLPSDRFSAERTGGSVSTLTIQRTQQEDSAVYLCASSTGDGNTQYFGPGTRLTVL.

The chain carries TRBV5-1 and TRBJ1-4, with D unclear. With 0 bases removed from V and 7 bases from J, the gap between germline ends came to 13 bases. This CDR3 has 15 residues. The V gene's germline CDR1 is SGHRS and CDR2 YFSETQ. The CDR3: CASSLGEGRIEKLFF. CDR3 bases: TGCGCCAGCAGCTTGGGGGAAGGGCGGATTGAAAAACTGTTTTTT.

This clone was counted a single time. The chain is built from TRBV19 and TRBJ2-5; 8 nucleotides agree with TRBD1. The ends lost 7 bases at V and 3 bases at J; junction bases unmatched: 7. The CDR3 runs 14 residues. The germline gives CDR1 LNHDA, CDR2 SQIVND (reference sequence). The chain's CDR3 is CASTGGKGKETQYF. DNA for the CDR3: TGTGCCAGTACAGGGGGCAAGGGCAAAGAGACCCAGTACTTC. The variable domain in full, with the rest retrieved from reference TRBV19 and TRBJ2-5, is DGGITQSPKYLFRKEGQNVTLSCEQNLNHDAMYWYRQDPGQGLRLIYYSQIVNDFQKGDIAEGYSVSREKKESFPLTVTSAQKNPTAFYLCASTGGKGKETQYFGPGTRLLVL.

This chain joins TRBV6-5 and TRBJ2-3; 9 bases are shared with TRBD2. CDR1 and CDR2 from the germline V gene are MNHEY and SVGAGI. The CDR3 contains 15 residues. J lost 3 bases, V lost 6 bases, and 7 bases had no gene match. The CDR3, as DNA: TGTGCCAGCAGCCTAGCGGGATGGGCTACAGATACGCAGTATTTT. Protein product: CASSLAGWATDTQYF.

V usage is TRBV7-2 and J usage is TRBJ1-1; no reliable D call. Germline CDR1 is SGHTA and CDR2 is FQGNSA. The CDR3 covers 15 residues. Trimming cost V 5 bases and J 0 bases, with 13 bases left between them. The CDR3 loop is CASSIGPFMNTEAFF. The CDR3 DNA sequence: TGTGCCAGCAGCATTGGACCCTTCATGAACACTGAAGCTTTCTTT. The entire variable domain, with the rest obtained from reference TRBV7-2 and TRBJ1-1, is as follows: GAGVSQSPSNKVTEKGKDVELRCDPISGHTALYWYRQSLGQGLEFLIYFQGNSAPDKSGLPSDRFSAERTGGSVSTLTIQRTQQEDSAVYLCASSIGPFMNTEAFFGQGTRLTVV.

As DNA, the CDR3 is TGTGCCAGCAGCCTGGACAGGGGGGGCACAGATACGCAGTATTTT. Translating it yields CASSLDRGGTDTQYF. The chain has TRBV14 and TRBJ2-3, with 10 bases lining up with TRBD1. The CDR3 runs to 15 residues. CDR1 is SGHDN, CDR2 FVKESK, per germline. Trimming at V came to 4 bases and at J to 1 base, leaving 2 bases not matched to a gene.

This sequence joins TRBV6-1 and TRBJ2-3, with D possibly matching TRBD1 (5 bases). The length of the CDR3 is 12 residues. The V and J ends lost 6 bases and 6 bases respectively, with 10 bases between them. The V gene's germline CDR1 is MNHNS and CDR2 SASEGT. Here the CDR3 DNA reads TGTGCCAGCAGAGGGGTTGGGGATACGCAGTATTTT. Residues: CASRGVGDTQYF.